This T cell receptor (beta chain) was obtained from a study of cytomegalovirus exposure and HLA in healthy donors. General observations from the study: Data from an earlier analysis indicated that most TCR beta V segments were productive either about 87% or about 30% of the time.

V dropped 0 bases and J dropped 3; count of bases not matched to a gene: 11. The CDR3 sequence is 18 residues long. The germline V gene encodes CDR1 ENHRY and CDR2 SYGVKD. 60 Vbeta and 13 Jbeta primers were used in PCR. Data came from immunoSEQ multiplex PCR; TCRdb stores just in-frame clones and leaves some out. The table records approximately 120,000 clones, 76% of them present only once. A remark on this clone: Its antigen is as yet unknown.

The sequence came from a man aged 50 or older in good health and CMV-seronegative. Sequenced: PBMCs. J is TRBJ1-2 and V is TRBV10-3; TRBD1 agrees at 9 bases. DNA of the CDR3: TGTGCCATCAGTGAGTCTATGGGACAGGGTTCGGGTTACTATGGCTACACCTTC. Amino acid sequence: CAISESMGQGSGYYGYTF.